Sequencing of this TCR beta chain was carried out in a study of blood T cell repertoires in COVID-19. Study information: There were acute and convalescent COVID-19 samples, and they came from the United States, Italy and Spain. From T cells, B-cell-depleted T cells, or PBMCs came the material, which was cDNA or gDNA.

The V end lost 4 bases, the J end lost 2 bases, and 14 bases lay between the germline ends. This CDR3 comprises 15 residues. Germline CDR1 and CDR2: ENHRY and SYGVKD. Authors' processing steps: Estimation of nucleated cell counts relied on the amplification of reference gene primers. The assay was immunoSEQ multiplex PCR, and TCRdb's table has in-frame clones only and misses some. V and J calls and clone size are copied from that table; D and trimming were computed from the DNA. Here the sample spans 250,000 to 350,000 clones, over 75% being singletons. Sample: peripheral blood. This TCR was sampled from a man in his late teens or twenties with active or convalescent COVID-19. The V call is TRBV10-3, the J call TRBJ1-1, with no clear D. DNA of the CDR3: TGTGCCATCAGTGGTTCGGGGTATAGCAACACTGAAGCTTTCTTT. As protein: CAISGSGYSNTEAFF.